The 32 T cell receptor beta chains below all came from one sample that was sequenced in a study of neurological immune-mediated disorders. TCRdb analysed the 5' RACE reads with MiXCR anew, one entry per CDR3 protein. The sample yields roughly 19,000 distinct CDR3 sequences, 7% to 8.5% seen once. Input material: CD8+ T cells from blood. Receptors were obtained from a woman in her thirties with HTLV-1-associated myelopathy (HAM/TSP).

This clonotype was seen at least ten times. The rearrangement links TRBV12-3 or TRBV12-4 to TRBJ1-2; D not certain. The CDR3 spans 13 residues. Trimming cost V 6 bases and J 8 bases, with 16 bases left between them. The CDR3 DNA reads as TGTGCCAGCAGCTGGGCCCCGTATAACGGCTACACCTTC. Protein sequence: CASSWAPYNGYTF.

This clonotype came up many times. The CDR3 is CASSGGDWGSTDTQYF. As DNA, the CDR3 is TGTGCCAGCAGCGGAGGGGACTGGGGAAGCACAGATACGCAGTATTTT. The chain joins TRBV9 to TRBJ2-3; D perhaps matches TRBD2 (6 bases). V lost 3 bases, J lost 0 bases, and 14 bases lay in between. From germline, CDR1 is SGDLS and CDR2 YYNGEE. This CDR3 comprises 16 residues. The full variable domain, with the rest looked up from reference TRBV9 and TRBJ2-3, is DSGVTQTPKHLITATGQRVTLRCSPRSGDLSVYWYQQSLDQGLQFLIQYYNGEERAKGNILERFSAQQFPDLHSELNLSSLELGDSALYFCASSGGDWGSTDTQYFGPGTRLTVL.

This clonotype was detected ten times or more. V is TRBV27 and J is TRBJ2-2; D might be TRBD1 (6 bases). The germline V gene has CDR1 MNHEY and CDR2 SMNVEV (reference sequence). The V and J ends lost 2 bases and 6 bases respectively, with 13 bases between them. The CDR3 extends over 15 amino acids. The CDR3 loop is CASSLRGLGAGELFF. CDR3 nucleotides: TGTGCCAGCAGTTTAAGGGGGTTGGGGGCCGGGGAGCTGTTTTTT.

This clonotype was recorded at least ten times. V gene TRBV10-2 combines with J gene TRBJ1-2; D is ambiguous. The V end was cut by 0 bases, the J end by 7 bases, with 6 bases between. From germline, CDR1 is WSHSY and CDR2 SAAADI. The length of the CDR3 is 12 residues. This CDR3 reads CASSESRSGYTF. CDR3 DNA: TGCGCCAGCAGTGAGTCGAGGAGTGGCTACACCTTC.

The chain carries TRBV7-9 and TRBJ1-2, with TRBD1 identical over 8 bases. The V segment lost 11 bases and the J segment 4 bases; nucleotides outside the gene matches: 9. The length of the CDR3 is 13 residues. In germline, CDR1 is SEHNR, CDR2 FQNEAQ (reference sequence). The CDR3 DNA reads as TGTGCCGGCAAACAGGGGGGGAGCTATGGCTACACCTTC. It is translated as CAGKQGGSYGYTF.

This clonotype was recorded many times. The rearrangement joins TRBV7-9 to TRBJ1-6; 10 bases line up with TRBD1. The CDR3 length is 17 residues. J gave up 3 bases and V 5 bases, and 7 bases lay outside the gene matches. Germline CDR1 reads SEHNR; CDR2 reads FQNEAQ (reference sequence). The CDR3 bases are TGTGCCAGCAGCCTTGGGACAGGGGTAAACTATAATTCACCCCTCCACTTT. Translation: CASSLGTGVNYNSPLHF.

In its sample, this clonotype was seen many times. The chain couples TRBV20-1 to TRBJ2-6, with 11 bases matching TRBD2. V dropped 6 bases and J dropped 1; count of bases not matched to a gene: 5. The CDR3 length is 16 residues. The V gene's germline CDR1 is DFQATT and CDR2 SNEGSKA (reference sequence). This chain's CDR3 is CSALAGVASGANVLTF. The CDR3, as DNA: TGCAGTGCACTAGCGGGGGTGGCGTCTGGGGCCAACGTCCTGACTTTC.

The table lists this clonotype with many counts. The chain recombines TRBV7-8 with TRBJ2-7; the D gene is possibly TRBD1 (5 bases). CDR1 and CDR2 (germline): SGHVS, FQNEAQ. This CDR3 has 15 residues. V was shortened by 1 base and J by 3 bases, with 13 bases between the two germline ends. The CDR3 is CASSLVGVVSYEQYF. For the CDR3, the DNA is TGTGCCAGCAGCTTAGTAGGGGTGGTTAGCTACGAGCAGTACTTC.

Turning to this clonotype: A junction boundary mismatches the germline segment, possibly from a read error. The genes are TRBV2 and TRBJ1-5; 7 bases are shared with TRBD1. Germline V CDR1 and CDR2: SNHLY, FYNNEI. The CDR3 length is 15 residues. CDR3 nucleotide sequence: TGTGCCAGCAGGGCAGAGACAGGGCCTTATCATCCCCAGCATTTT. It specifies CASRAETGPYHPQHF.

This clonotype was recorded at least ten times. This chain uses TRBV20-1 with TRBJ2-7; 10 nucleotides align to TRBD2. V shed 2 bases, J shed 2 bases, and the junction held 6 bases outside the gene matches. The CDR3 is 15 amino acids. Looked up from germline, CDR1 is DFQATT and CDR2 is SNEGSKA (reference sequence). CDR3 sequence reads: CSARPLAGVTYEQYF. CDR3 bases: TGCAGTGCTAGACCCCTAGCGGGGGTAACCTACGAGCAGTACTTC.

This clonotype was detected many times. The chain is built from TRBV5-5 and TRBJ1-2; D is perhaps TRBD1 (5 bases). This CDR3 region has 15 residues. Germline-derived CDR1 and CDR2 are SGHKS and YYEKEE (reference sequence). The V end lost 0 bases, the J end lost 4 bases, and 13 bases lay between the germline ends. The CDR3 spells CASSLEQTRAYGYTF. The CDR3 nucleotides are TGTGCCAGCAGCTTGGAACAGACCAGGGCCTATGGCTACACCTTC. Full variable domain (remainder filled in from reference TRBV5-5 and TRBJ1-2): DAGVTQSPTHLIKTRGQQVTLRCSPISGHKSVSWYQQVLGQGPQFIFQYYEKEERGRGNFPDRFSARQFPNYSSELNVNALLLGDSALYLCASSLEQTRAYGYTFGSGTRLTVV.

The chain links TRBV5-1 to TRBJ2-7, with 7 nucleotides matching TRBD1. CDR3 length: 17 amino acids. V was clipped by 0 bases and J by 2 bases; unmatched bases: 11. Germline V lookup: CDR1 SGHRS, CDR2 YFSETQ. Written as DNA, the CDR3 is TGCGCCAGCAGCTTGGCTTCGGTCCTGCAGGGGGCCTACGAGCAGTACTTC. This encodes CASSLASVLQGAYEQYF.

This clonotype has ten or more counts. The chain links TRBV5-1 to TRBJ2-3; D remains unclear. Looked up from germline, CDR1 is SGHRS and CDR2 is YFSETQ. The V end lost 3 bases, the J end lost 4 bases, and 18 bases lay between the germline ends. The length of the CDR3 is 16 residues. CDR3 bases: TGCGCCAGCAGCTCGCCCGGCTCTTTGTATGCAGATACGCAGTATTTT. Residues: CASSSPGSLYADTQYF.

This clonotype was observed many times. J is TRBJ2-1 and V is TRBV5-4; D is possibly TRBD2 (5 bases). The CDR3 spans 16 residues. Trimming took 4 bases from V and 8 from J, leaving 22 bases between them. CDR1 and CDR2 from the germline V gene are SGHNT and YYREEE (reference sequence). The CDR3 DNA reads as TGTGCCAGCAGCGATATATTAGGGCCGGGAAGGGATGAGCAGTTCTTC. Translation: CASSDILGPGRDEQFF.

This clonotype was seen repeatedly, ten times or more. The chain is built from TRBV3-1 and TRBJ1-3; D is unclear. This CDR3 is 16 amino acids long. Germline V gene sequence: CDR1 LGHDT, CDR2 YNNKEL (reference sequence). The V end lost 1 base, the J end lost 0 bases, and 10 bases lay between the germline ends. The CDR3 nucleotides read TGTGCCAGCAGCCAAGTTTACGAGCGCTCTGGAAACACCATATATTTT. Translation gives CASSQVYERSGNTIYF.

This clonotype was seen at least ten times. The gene calls are TRBV6-5 and TRBJ1-6, with 8 bases matching TRBD1. The germline V gene has CDR1 MNHEY and CDR2 SVGAGI. V lost 4 bases to trimming and J lost 10 bases; unmatched junction nucleotides: 6. The CDR3 extends over 14 amino acids. The CDR3, as DNA: TGTGCCAGCAGTTCCCGGACAGGGCGATCACCCCTCCACTTT. Protein sequence: CASSSRTGRSPLHF.

At least ten counts were recorded for this clonotype. The DNA of the CDR3 is TGCGCCAGCAGCGATTGGACAGGGATCGGGCTCGTGGGGGAGCAGTTCTTC. Its protein is CASSDWTGIGLVGEQFF. This chain joins TRBV5-1 and TRBJ2-1; 8 bases line up with TRBD1. With 4 bases clipped from V and 10 bases from J, the junction kept 19 bases outside the gene matches. The germline V gene encodes CDR1 SGHRS and CDR2 YFSETQ. The CDR3 extends over 17 amino acids.

This clonotype came up many times. V usage is TRBV7-3 and J usage is TRBJ2-1, with D unclear. Germline CDR1 reads SGHTA; CDR2 reads FQGTGA. Trimming shortened V by 5 bases and J by 10 bases, and 15 bases separated the two germline ends. CDR3 length equals 13 residues. This chain's CDR3 is CASSHSGNGEQFF. CDR3 nucleotide sequence: TGTGCCAGCAGCCACTCAGGTAACGGAGAGCAGTTCTTC.

This clonotype was counted ten times or more. The gene calls are TRBV13 and TRBJ2-5; D is tentatively TRBD1 or TRBD2 (5 bases each). The V end lost 5 bases, the J end lost 4 bases, and 11 bases lay between the germline ends. Germline CDR1 reads PRHDT; CDR2 reads FYEKMQ (reference sequence). The CDR3 length is 13 residues. The DNA for the CDR3 is TGTGCCAGCAGCATGGGGACCGGAGAGACCCAGTACTTC. Translated: CASSMGTGETQYF.

This clonotype was detected many times. The rearrangement uses TRBV7-6 and TRBJ2-7, with a possible D match to TRBD1 (5 bases). The CDR3 has 13 amino acids. Per the germline V gene, CDR1 is SGHVS and CDR2 is FNYEAQ. V was clipped by 2 bases and J by 5 bases, with 10 bases between them. The CDR3 bases are TGTGCCAGCAGCTTACTTGGGGCGGACGAGCAGTACTTC. Its protein is CASSLLGADEQYF.

This clonotype was found many times. The chain uses TRBV7-9 and TRBJ1-6; D not resolved. Germline values: CDR1 SEHNR, CDR2 FQNEAQ (reference sequence). V was cut by 5 bases and J by 9 bases, with 8 bases left in between. This CDR3 is built from 12 residues. The CDR3 DNA reads as TGTGCCAGCAGCCCCGGACCTTCACCCCTCCACTTT. As protein: CASSPGPSPLHF. The full variable domain, rest sourced from reference TRBV7-9 and TRBJ1-6, is DTGVSQNPRHKITKRGQNVTFRCDPISEHNRLYWYRQTLGQGPEFLTYFQNEAQLEKSRLLSDRFSAERPKGSFSTLEIQRTEQGDSAMYLCASSPGPSPLHFGNGTRLTVT.

This clonotype was found many times. This chain uses TRBV20-1 with TRBJ1-2; the match to TRBD1 covers 8 bases. The CDR3 consists of 17 residues. Germline CDR1 reads DFQATT; CDR2 reads SNEGSKA (reference sequence). V lost 0 bases to trimming and J lost 0 bases; unmatched junction nucleotides: 9. CDR3 sequence (DNA): TGCAGTGCTAGAGATCTTATGACGACAGGGGCTAACTATGGCTACACCTTC. Translated: CSARDLMTTGANYGYTF.

Many counts were recorded for this clonotype. J is TRBJ1-4 and V is TRBV28, with D maybe TRBD1 (5 bases). Germline V gene lookup returns CDR1 MDHEN and CDR2 SYDVKM. Trimming left V 6 bases short and J 5 bases short, with 13 bases between. CDR3 size: 14 residues. CDR3 loop: CASSATDLNEKLFF. The CDR3 nucleotides are TGTGCCAGCAGCGCGACAGATTTAAATGAAAAACTGTTTTTT.

This clonotype was seen repeatedly, ten times or more. The chain links TRBV5-1 to TRBJ2-4; 12 bases align to TRBD2. The CDR3 runs 17 residues. After removal of 1 base from V and 1 base from J, the junction contained 3 bases not matched to a gene. Germline loops: CDR1 SGHRS, CDR2 YFSETQ. CDR3 sequence reads: CASSLRLAGEAKNIQYF. The CDR3 bases are TGCGCCAGCAGCTTGCGACTAGCGGGGGAGGCCAAAAACATTCAGTACTTC.

At least ten counts were recorded for this clonotype. The CDR3, as DNA: TGTGCCAGCAGCCGCACTAGGGCCGGCCCTGAAAGCTCCTACAATGAGCAGTTCTTC. It translates to CASSRTRAGPESSYNEQFF. The chain couples TRBV4-2 to TRBJ2-1; a weak D match, TRBD2 (5 bases). Germline values: CDR1 LGHNA, CDR2 YNFKEQ. V was shortened by 4 bases and J by 0 bases, with 22 bases between the two germline ends. This CDR3 is built from 19 residues.

The sample holds many counts of this clonotype. CDR3 region: CASSLRTGEDTEAFF. The CDR3 nucleotides read TGTGCCAGCAGCTTAAGAACAGGGGAGGACACTGAAGCTTTCTTT. The gene calls are TRBV7-2 and TRBJ1-1, with 7 bases matching TRBD1. CDR3 length: 15 amino acids. The V segment lost 2 bases and the J segment 3 bases; nucleotides outside the gene matches: 6. Germline V gives CDR1 SGHTA, CDR2 FQGNSA.

Sample share makes this clonotype medium-sized. This sequence joins TRBV20-1 and TRBJ2-3; 8 positions agree with TRBD2. V shed 6 bases, J shed 8 bases, and the junction held 16 bases outside the gene matches. The CDR3 loop spans 15 amino acids. Per germline, CDR1 DFQATT and CDR2 SNEGSKA (reference sequence). DNA for the CDR3: TGCAGTGCAGCCGGGGAGCGGGGGCCGGAGGGTACGCAGTATTTT. This translates into CSAAGERGPEGTQYF.

This clonotype was seen at least ten times. The CDR3 bases are TGTGCCAGCAGCGTAGCAGGTCACAATGAGCAGTTCTTC. Translated: CASSVAGHNEQFF. The genes are TRBV9 and TRBJ2-1; no clear D. The germline V gene has CDR1 SGDLS and CDR2 YYNGEE. The CDR3 has 13 residues. Trimming removed 0 bases from V and 5 bases from J, with 6 bases in between. Combining the CDR3 with reference TRBV9 and TRBJ2-1 gives the whole variable domain DSGVTQTPKHLITATGQRVTLRCSPRSGDLSVYWYQQSLDQGLQFLIQYYNGEERAKGNILERFSAQQFPDLHSELNLSSLELGDSALYFCASSVAGHNEQFFGPGTRLTVL.

This clonotype appeared many times. The CDR3 protein is CATLSTGGKLFF. The CDR3 DNA sequence: TGTGCCACTTTGAGTACAGGTGGAAAACTGTTTTTT. V usage is TRBV7-2 and J usage is TRBJ1-4; TRBD1 might be the D (5 bases). The CDR3 loop spans 12 amino acids. V dropped 10 bases and J dropped 10 bases, with 16 bases sitting between them. The germline CDR1 and CDR2 sequences are SGHTA and FQGNSA.

There are many counts of this clonotype. The chain links TRBV5-1 to TRBJ2-1; D perhaps matches TRBD2 (6 bases). The CDR3 runs to 22 residues. The germline V gene has CDR1 SGHRS and CDR2 YFSETQ. Trimming removed 0 bases at V and 6 bases at J, with 34 bases between. Here the CDR3 reads CASSLAYLERVDVLYRGNEQFF. The CDR3 DNA reads TGCGCCAGCAGCTTGGCCTACTTAGAGCGGGTAGACGTTCTTTATCGGGGCAATGAGCAGTTCTTC.

This clonotype was observed at least ten times. This sequence joins TRBV3-1 and TRBJ1-3; TRBD1 aligns across 7 bases. CDR3 size: 15 residues. Germline trimming cut 4 bases from V and 2 bases from J; bases unmatched to any gene: 5. Germline CDR1 and CDR2: LGHDT and YNNKEL (reference sequence). For the CDR3, the DNA is TGTGCCAGCAGCCGGGAGGGGACAGCTGGAAACACCATATATTTT. Encoded protein: CASSREGTAGNTIYF.

This clonotype was counted many times. The V and J genes are TRBV29-1 and TRBJ2-7; tentative D call: TRBD2 (6 bases). V was clipped by 7 bases and J by 2 bases, with 12 bases between them. Germline CDR1 SQVTM, CDR2 ANQGSEA. This CDR3 has 12 residues. CDR3 nucleotides: TGCAGCGCGGGGGACCGTACCTACGAGCAGTACTTC. Its translation: CSAGDRTYEQYF.